The T cell receptor (beta chain) described here comes from a study of shared T cell receptors in the human thymus. Data came from immunoSEQ multiplex PCR; TCRdb stores just in-frame clones and leaves some out. The profile shows roughly 660,000 clones, 88% of them singletons. The germline gives CDR1 MDHEN, CDR2 SYDVKM. The CDR3 is made up of 21 amino acids. Trimming cost V 1 base and J 4 bases; bases outside gene matches: 19. The sample was also reused in another study, on human thymus T cells. That paper states: Donor material was obtained from healthy Finnish infants undergoing corrective surgery for congenital heart defects. Resections were taken during corrective heart surgery, and the thymus tissue came from these.

The rearrangement joins TRBV28 to TRBJ2-3; 11 nucleotides agree with TRBD2. Sequenced material: thymocytes. The receptor was isolated from a boy under two years old with a congenital heart defect. CDR3 nucleotide sequence: TGTGCCAGCAGTTTATCCCCCCGCTCACCCCCGACTAGCGGGATGCCAGATACGCAGTATTTT. Amino acids: CASSLSPRSPPTSGMPDTQYF.